This T cell receptor (beta chain) originates from a study of Graves' ophthalmopathy and Graves' hyperthyroidism. Ineligible for inclusion were patients with other autoimmune diseases, uncontrolled infections, pregnancy or lactation. Details on this clonotype: What it recognizes is unknown.

Beta-chain TCR CDR3 regions were amplified from RNA transcripts. Second-round multiplex PCR followed a first-round RT-PCR using HTBI primers. TCRdb analysed the multiplex PCR reads with MiXCR anew, one entry per CDR3 protein. This table holds some 250,000 distinct CDR3 sequences, around 50% found once. The study, taken as a whole, reports: As the model predicted ophthalmopathy progression, it achieved a sensitivity of 55% to 71% and a specificity of around 72%.

Deletions cut 5 bases from V and 3 bases from J, with 16 bases between. CDR3 length: 15 residues. The germline gives CDR1 SNHLY, CDR2 FYNNEI. V is TRBV2 and J is TRBJ1-1, with D possibly TRBD1 on 6 matching bases. The source of this sequence is an adult man with Graves' ophthalmopathy. The sequenced sample consisted of peripheral blood. The CDR3 DNA sequence: TGTGCCAGCAGTTTTGTCCACAGGGAGGACACTGAAGCTTTCTTT. Amino acid sequence: CASSFVHREDTEAFF.